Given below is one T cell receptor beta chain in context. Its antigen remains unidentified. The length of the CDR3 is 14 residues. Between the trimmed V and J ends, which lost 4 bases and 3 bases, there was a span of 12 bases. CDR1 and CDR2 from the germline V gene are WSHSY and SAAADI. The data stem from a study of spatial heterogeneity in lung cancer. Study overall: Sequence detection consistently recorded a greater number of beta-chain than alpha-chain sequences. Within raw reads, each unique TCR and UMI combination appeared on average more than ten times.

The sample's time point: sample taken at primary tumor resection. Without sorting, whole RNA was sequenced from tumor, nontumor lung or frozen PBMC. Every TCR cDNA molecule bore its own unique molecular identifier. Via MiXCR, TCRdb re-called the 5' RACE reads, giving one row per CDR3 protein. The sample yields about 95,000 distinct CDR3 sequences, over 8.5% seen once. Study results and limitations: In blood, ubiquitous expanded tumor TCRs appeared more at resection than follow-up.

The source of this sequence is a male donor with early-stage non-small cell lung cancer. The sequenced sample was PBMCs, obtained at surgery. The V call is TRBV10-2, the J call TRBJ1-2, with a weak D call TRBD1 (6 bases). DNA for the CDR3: TGCGCCAGCAGTGGCAACAGGGAGGACTATGGCTACACCTTC. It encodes CASSGNREDYGYTF.